This paragraph reports one TCR beta chain. The antigen is not known. The data originate from a study of cytomegalovirus exposure and HLA in healthy donors. General study results and limits: A later analysis reported that several of the most significant clusters appeared to be linked to common viral pathogens, among them Epstein-Barr virus. HLA alleles showed associations with about 17,000 TCR beta sequences in a later analysis, at a 0.05 false discovery rate. With further analysis later on, most CMV-associated TCR beta chains appeared HLA-restricted.

The CDR3 has 17 residues. CDR1 and CDR2 (germline): MGHDK, SYGVNS. V dropped 3 bases and J dropped 0 bases, with 14 bases sitting between them. The primer mix had 60 Vbeta and 13 Jbeta primers. Assay used: immunoSEQ multiplex PCR; TCRdb lists only in-frame clones, some missing. In the table there are 90,000 to 150,000 clones, approximately 80% of which are singletons. The sample was PBMCs. The chain joins TRBV25-1 to TRBJ2-2; D might be TRBD1 (6 bases). This receptor was taken from a woman aged 40-49 years in good health and CMV-seronegative. Written as DNA, the CDR3 is TGTGCCAGCAGTGAGTCCCGACAGGCACCGAACACCGGGGAGCTGTTTTTT. Translated, it gives CASSESRQAPNTGELFF.